The rows below give T cell receptor beta chains drawn from one sample of a study of blood T cell repertoires in COVID-19. TCRdb's table, derived via immunoSEQ multiplex PCR, lists solely in-frame clones and lacks some. The table lists fewer than 110,000 clones, 88% of them singletons. Sequenced: peripheral blood. The receptors were gathered from a man aged 45 to 65 with active or convalescent COVID-19. Each CDR3 is given with its conserved first and last residue. The D gene is left open where the match is weak.

d_call	v_call	j_call	cdr3_aa
TRBD1	TRBV4-1	TRBJ1-1	CASSSELQGANTEAFF
TRBD1	TRBV28	TRBJ1-5	CASIGAGGQPQHF
-	TRBV9	TRBJ2-5	CASSPGARGETQYF
TRBD2	TRBV5-4	TRBJ2-7	CASSYGTSRVHEQYF
-	TRBV5-5	TRBJ1-1	CASSLYLDTEAFF
-	TRBV7-9	TRBJ2-5	CASSPPGGGETQYF
TRBD1	TRBV24-1	TRBJ1-1	CATSDLSRKDRTENTEAFF
-	TRBV5-1	TRBJ1-5	CASSLTGGNQPQHF
-	TRBV3-1/TRBV3-2	TRBJ1-5	CASSQASGYNQPQHF
-	TRBV4-3	TRBJ1-1	CASSQVAGIGTEAFF
TRBD2	TRBV27	TRBJ2-7	CASSGPGLAGGPTYEQYF
-	TRBV19	TRBJ2-2	CASSGYTGELFF
TRBD2	TRBV9	TRBJ2-1	CASSVAGASYNEQFF
TRBD1	TRBV5-4	TRBJ2-5	CASSTGQGAEETQYF
TRBD2	TRBV15	TRBJ2-7	CATSRDGTSGYEQYF
-	TRBV5-1	TRBJ2-6	CASSLESSGANVLTF
-	TRBV4-3	TRBJ2-3	CASSQDRSRSSTDTQYF
TRBD1	TRBV7-8	TRBJ2-7	CASSRKPGQGDYEQYF
-	TRBV2	TRBJ1-4	CASSERGGSGEKLFF
-	TRBV7-9	TRBJ2-3	CGGQRENTDTQYF
-	TRBV21-1	TRBJ2-7	CASSLFDRTLLSPYYEQYF
TRBD2	TRBV5-8	TRBJ2-1	CASGQGPIAGGPFNEQFF
TRBD1	TRBV2	TRBJ1-5	CASRDRARTLSNQPQHF
-	TRBV11-2	TRBJ2-1	CASSLSGGTDEQFF
TRBD1	TRBV9	TRBJ2-7	CASSPRDSRSGEQYF
-	TRBV19	TRBJ2-7	CASRRTERYEQYF
TRBD2	TRBV10-3	TRBJ2-7	CAIGNSGRLYEQYF
-	TRBV28	TRBJ1-2	CASSAAPTGWGYTF
-	TRBV28	TRBJ2-7	CASNELGSYEQYF
-	TRBV11-3	TRBJ2-2	CASTLGRGTGELFF
-	TRBV9	TRBJ1-3	CASSAPTGVDGNTIYF
-	TRBV27	TRBJ1-6	CACASSNSPLHF
-	TRBV30	TRBJ1-1	CAWSPLRDYTEAFF
TRBD1	TRBV4-1	TRBJ2-7	CASSQEGPGQGPYEQYF
-	TRBV7-8	TRBJ2-2	CASSFGHYANTGELFF
-	TRBV7-9	TRBJ1-5	CASSPLVYGSRGHF
TRBD2	TRBV7-2	TRBJ2-1	CASSSKLVAGVYNEQFF
TRBD1	TRBV6-6	TRBJ2-7	CASSPGGAGGTYEQYF
TRBD1	TRBV18	TRBJ2-7	CASSPGTASEQYF
-	TRBV7-9	TRBJ1-2	CASSLNQGWNYGYTF
-	TRBV5-5	TRBJ2-5	CASSWTRRAQETQYF
TRBD1	TRBV18	TRBJ1-2	CASSPDPGQGLTF
-	TRBV12-3/TRBV12-4	TRBJ1-1	CASSSTGNTEAFF
TRBD2	TRBV28	TRBJ2-7	CASTSLAGGSYEQYF
TRBD2	TRBV5-1	TRBJ2-7	CASSFRLAGGIEQYF
-	TRBV27	TRBJ2-5	CASSFHNREETQYF
-	TRBV5-4	TRBJ1-1	CASSLPKNTEAFF
TRBD1	TRBV7-2	TRBJ1-2	CASRHSYQGGVWNNYGYTF
-	TRBV15	TRBJ2-2	CATSRDRANTGELFF
-	TRBV3-1/TRBV3-2	TRBJ2-7	CASSAFNSYEQYF
-	TRBV6-1	TRBJ1-2	CASSEAFRLANYGYTF
-	TRBV5-4	TRBJ1-2	CASSRGANYGYTF
-	TRBV19	TRBJ1-2	CASSMDSFYGYTF
-	TRBV18	TRBJ2-7	CASSEQDYEQYF
-	TRBV7-9	TRBJ2-7	CASSLFGGTEQYF
TRBD2	TRBV19	TRBJ2-3	CASSGEAGGVDTQYF
-	TRBV18	TRBJ1-4	CASSPGTRVEKLFF